A selection of T cell receptor beta chains follows, all from one sample in a study of regulatory T cells in long-lasting Graves disease. TCRdb itself ran the multiplex PCR reads through MiXCR, one entry per CDR3 protein. Of 400,000 to 650,000 distinct CDR3 sequences listed, about 16% are singletons. The same data also went into a second study, on T cells in Graves' hyperthyroidism and ophthalmopathy.

The material was peripheral blood mononuclear cells (PBMCs), obtained at new diagnosis, from a patient treated with antithyroid drugs. These TCRs come from a woman aged 35-65 years with Graves disease. Both conserved end residues are part of each CDR3. D genes are given only for firm matches. Some rows mark clone size as missing; the rest say once, few, many or name a class of expanded clone.

D	size	V	J	CDR3	DNA
.	few	TRBV9	TRBJ2-3	CASSVGFMGGPGDTQYF	TGTGCCAGCAGCGTAGGGTTCATGGGGGGCCCAGGAGATACGCAGTATTTT
.	many	TRBV12-3/TRBV12-4	TRBJ1-5	CASSFFRRPQHF	TGTGCCAGCAGTTTTTTCAGGAGGCCCCAGCATTTT
.	many	TRBV27	TRBJ1-2	CASSSTFPGWLGYTF	TGTGCCAGCAGTTCGACCTTCCCGGGGTGGTTGGGCTACACCTTC
.	many	TRBV28	TRBJ2-1	CASSPMNEQFF	TGTGCCAGCAGCCCTATGAATGAGCAGTTCTTC
.	few	TRBV7-6	TRBJ2-5	CASSFSPNGGGQIQETQYF	TGTGCCAGCAGCTTCAGTCCAAATGGTGGGGGACAAATACAAGAGACCCAGTACTTC
.	many	TRBV3-1	TRBJ1-2	CASSPFGATRYGYTF	TGTGCCAGCAGCCCATTTGGGGCAACGCGGTATGGCTACACCTTC
.	many	TRBV10-3	TRBJ1-1	CAISSEVTTEAFF	TGTGCCATCAGTTCGGAGGTGACCACTGAAGCTTTCTTT
.	.	TRBV2	TRBJ1-2	CASRVGAGFGRGYTF	TGTGCCAGCAGGGTTGGGGCAGGCTTCGGTCGGGGCTACACCTTC
TRBD2	.	TRBV11-1	TRBJ2-1	CASSTDGLAGTPGFF	TGTGCCAGCAGTACCGACGGACTAGCGGGGACCCCGGGGTTCTTC
TRBD1	few	TRBV5-5	TRBJ2-4	CASSSNDRALKNIQYF	TGTGCCAGCAGCTCCAACGACAGGGCCCTTAAAAACATTCAGTACTTC
TRBD1	.	TRBV19	TRBJ1-4	CASSPTGTGGEGKLFF	TGTGCCAGTAGCCCGACCGGGACAGGGGGAGAGGGAAAACTGTTTTTT
TRBD1	few	TRBV7-3	TRBJ1-2	CASSLGADRDYGYTF	TGTGCCAGCAGCTTAGGGGCCGACAGGGACTATGGCTACACCTTC
.	many	TRBV5-1	TRBJ1-1	CASSRGQTEAFF	TGTGCCAGCAGCCGAGGACAGACTGAAGCTTTCTTT
.	many	TRBV5-4	TRBJ2-7	CASSTQGRTYEQYF	TGTGCCAGCAGCACCCAGGGCAGGACCTACGAGCAGTACTTC
TRBD1	.	TRBV6-1	TRBJ1-2	CASSITPAGQGSNGYTF	TGTGCCAGCAGTATCACTCCGGCGGGACAGGGGAGCAATGGCTACACCTTC
TRBD2	.	TRBV10-3	TRBJ2-1	CAIRPGGGGYNEQFF	TGTGCCATCAGACCTGGCGGCGGGGGGTACAATGAGCAGTTCTTC
.	.	TRBV7-9	TRBJ2-5	CASSLRGARAEQETQYF	TGTGCCAGCAGCTTAAGGGGGGCACGGGCAGAGCAAGAGACCCAGTACTTC
TRBD1	.	TRBV11-2	TRBJ1-2	CASSLGGTGSYGYTF	TGTGCCAGCAGCTTAGGCGGGACAGGGAGCTATGGCTACACCTTC
TRBD2	few	TRBV12-3/TRBV12-4	TRBJ2-5	CASSRTSGAETQYF	TGTGCCAGCAGTAGGACTAGCGGGGCGGAGACCCAGTACTTC
TRBD1	few	TRBV4-2	TRBJ1-1	CASSPELDRAEAFF	TGTGCCAGCAGCCCCGAATTGGACAGGGCTGAAGCTTTCTTT
.	few	TRBV6-1	TRBJ1-4	CASRQRGSMEKLFF	TGTGCCAGCAGACAGAGGGGCTCCATGGAAAAACTGTTTTTT
.	many	TRBV7-9	TRBJ1-2	CASSLADWDGYTF	TGTGCCAGCAGCTTAGCCGATTGGGATGGCTACACCTTC
.	many	TRBV18	TRBJ1-1	CASSPPIVANTEAFF	TGTGCCAGCTCACCACCGATCGTAGCCAACACTGAAGCTTTCTTT
TRBD1	.	TRBV29-1	TRBJ2-1	CSVEDLRTGGYNEQFF	TGCAGCGTTGAAGATCTTAGGACAGGGGGCTACAATGAGCAGTTCTTC
.	many	TRBV2	TRBJ2-7	CASSERQIEVSEQYF	TGTGCCAGCAGTGAACGGCAGATAGAGGTCTCCGAGCAGTACTTC
.	many	TRBV7-9	TRBJ2-7	CASSLGAGSYEQYF	TGTGCCAGCAGCTTAGGGGCAGGGAGCTACGAGCAGTACTTC
TRBD1	many	TRBV6-1	TRBJ2-1	CASSHQGAGSDNEQFF	TGTGCCAGCAGTCATCAGGGGGCTGGGTCCGACAATGAGCAGTTCTTC
.	many	TRBV27	TRBJ2-7	CASSPLGPHLEQYF	TGTGCCAGCAGTCCCCTGGGGCCCCACCTCGAGCAGTACTTC
.	.	TRBV3-1	TRBJ1-1	CASSRQTGEMNTEAFF	TGTGCCAGCAGCCGACAGACAGGCGAGATGAACACTGAAGCTTTCTTT
.	few	TRBV20-1	TRBJ1-1	CSAREVGGFGANTEAFF	TGCAGTGCTAGAGAGGTGGGGGGCTTTGGGGCTAACACTGAAGCTTTCTTT
.	.	TRBV20-1	TRBJ2-5	CSARVETQYF	TGCAGTGCTAGGGTGGAGACCCAGTACTTC
.	many	TRBV12-3/TRBV12-4	TRBJ2-2	CASTRMEYYKGSGELFF	TGTGCCAGCACCCGGATGGAGTATTACAAGGGGTCCGGGGAGCTGTTTTTT
.	.	TRBV6-1	TRBJ2-1	CASSRTEGEQFF	TGTGCCAGCAGCAGGACCGAGGGGGAGCAGTTCTTC
.	many	TRBV30	TRBJ2-7	CAWGRNYEQYF	TGTGCCTGGGGACGAAACTACGAGCAGTACTTC
TRBD2	.	TRBV2	TRBJ2-1	CASSIAGAPSNEQFF	TGTGCCAGCTCTATAGCGGGGGCCCCCTCCAATGAGCAGTTCTTC
.	.	TRBV12-3/TRBV12-4	TRBJ2-1	CASLGNISRNEQFF	TGTGCCAGCTTGGGAAATATCTCGCGCAATGAGCAGTTCTTC
TRBD1	few	TRBV19	TRBJ1-5	CASRDRGYSNQPQHF	TGTGCCAGCCGGGACAGGGGCTATAGCAATCAGCCCCAGCATTTT
TRBD1	many	TRBV28	TRBJ2-7	CASSPTRDRRHF	TGTGCCAGCAGTCCGACCCGGGACAGACGGCACTTC
.	few	TRBV7-9	TRBJ1-4	CASSLDGTEKLFF	TGTGCCAGCAGCTTAGACGGAACCGAAAAACTGTTTTTT
TRBD1	many	TRBV4-1	TRBJ1-1	CASSQVQGLANTEAFF	TGCGCCAGCAGCCAAGTACAGGGGTTGGCGAACACTGAAGCTTTCTTT
TRBD1	.	TRBV4-1	TRBJ1-1	CASSHSRTGNKTFF	TGCGCCAGCAGCCACTCACGGACAGGGAATAAGACTTTCTTT
.	many	TRBV6-1	TRBJ1-4	CASTADIQRGKLFF	TGTGCCAGCACCGCAGACATCCAACGGGGAAAACTGTTTTTT